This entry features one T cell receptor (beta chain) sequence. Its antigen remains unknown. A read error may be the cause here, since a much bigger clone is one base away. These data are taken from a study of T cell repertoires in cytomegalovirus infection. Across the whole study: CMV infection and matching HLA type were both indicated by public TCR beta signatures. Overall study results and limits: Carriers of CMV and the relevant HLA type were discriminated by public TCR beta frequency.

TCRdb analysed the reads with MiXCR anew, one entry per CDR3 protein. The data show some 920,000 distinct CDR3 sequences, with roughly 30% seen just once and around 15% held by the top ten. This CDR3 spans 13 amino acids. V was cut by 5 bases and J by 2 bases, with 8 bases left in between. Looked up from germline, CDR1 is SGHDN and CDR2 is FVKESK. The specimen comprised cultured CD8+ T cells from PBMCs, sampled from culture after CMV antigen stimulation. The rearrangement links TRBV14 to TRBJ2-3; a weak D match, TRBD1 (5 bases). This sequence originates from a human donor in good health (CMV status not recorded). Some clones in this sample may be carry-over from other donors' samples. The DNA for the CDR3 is TGTGCCAGCAGCAAGGGGTTCACAGATACGCAGTATTTT. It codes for CASSKGFTDTQYF.